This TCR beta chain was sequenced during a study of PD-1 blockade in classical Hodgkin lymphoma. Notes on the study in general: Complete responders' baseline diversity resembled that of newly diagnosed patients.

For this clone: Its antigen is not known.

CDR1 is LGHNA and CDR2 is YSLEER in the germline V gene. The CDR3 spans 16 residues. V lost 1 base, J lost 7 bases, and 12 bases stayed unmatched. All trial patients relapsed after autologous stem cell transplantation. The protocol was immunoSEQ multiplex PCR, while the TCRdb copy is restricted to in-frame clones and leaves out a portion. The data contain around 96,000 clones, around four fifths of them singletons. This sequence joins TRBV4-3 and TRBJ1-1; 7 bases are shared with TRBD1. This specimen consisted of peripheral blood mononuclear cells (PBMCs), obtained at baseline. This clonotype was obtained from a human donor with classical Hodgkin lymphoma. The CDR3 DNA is TGCGCCAGCAGCCAAGGAAGGGGGCAAATTGAGGATGAAGCTTTCTTT. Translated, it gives CASSQGRGQIEDEAFF.